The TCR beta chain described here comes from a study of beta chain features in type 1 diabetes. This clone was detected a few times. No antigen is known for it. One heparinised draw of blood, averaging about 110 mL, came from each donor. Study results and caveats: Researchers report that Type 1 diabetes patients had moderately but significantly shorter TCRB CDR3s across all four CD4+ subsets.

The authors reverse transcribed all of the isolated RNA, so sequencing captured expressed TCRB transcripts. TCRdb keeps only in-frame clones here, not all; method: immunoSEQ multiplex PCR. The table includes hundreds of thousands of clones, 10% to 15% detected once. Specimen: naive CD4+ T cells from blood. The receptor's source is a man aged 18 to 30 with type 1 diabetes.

The CDR3 here is CAWSVGGQGGMQYF. DNA for the CDR3: TGTGCCTGGAGTGTCGGGGGACAGGGCGGCATGCAGTACTTC. This chain connects TRBV30 to TRBJ2-7; 9 bases map to TRBD1. Trimming took 0 bases from V and 9 from J; bases not matched to a gene: 9. Germline V gene sequence: CDR1 GTSNPN, CDR2 SVGIG (reference sequence). This CDR3 region has 14 residues.